Listed below are T cell receptor beta chains from one sample, sequenced in a study of shared clonotypes between healthy human individuals. TCRdb's table, derived via immunoSEQ multiplex PCR, lists solely in-frame clones and lacks some. The table has approximately 590,000 clones, nearly 97% seen once. Sequenced input: naive CD8+ T cells sorted from blood. The receptors were gathered from a woman between 25 and 40 years old in good health. The CDR3 runs from the conserved cysteine through the conserved F or W. A D gene is named only where the DNA matches it firmly. Size is omitted from some rows. Given values are once, few, many or a class for expanded clones.

TRBJ1-1 TRBV19 NA NA CASSIGILGGSMNTEAFF TGTGCCAGTAGTATTGGCATTCTGGGGGGCAGCATGAACACTGAAGCTTTCTTT
TRBJ1-1 TRBV7-9 NA NA CASSLDQGKAFF TGTGCCAGCAGCTTAGACCAGGGGAAGGCTTTCTTT
TRBJ2-7 TRBV11-2 NA TRBD1 CASSLKSPGTGPYEQYF TGTGCCAGCAGCTTGAAAAGCCCCGGGACAGGCCCCTACGAGCAGTACTTC
TRBJ2-3 TRBV5-6 NA NA CASSFGLGELGQYF TGTGCCAGCAGCTTTGGACTGGGTGAACTTGGGCAGTATTTT
TRBJ2-1 TRBV29-1 NA TRBD2 CSASPWLAGGHEQFF TGCAGCGCCTCCCCGTGGCTAGCGGGGGGCCATGAGCAGTTCTTC
TRBJ2-3 TRBV7-9 NA TRBD2 CASSLVAGLRSDTQYF TGTGCCAGCAGCTTAGTAGCGGGACTACGGTCAGATACGCAGTATTTT
TRBJ1-1 TRBV7-2 NA NA CASSLTSLGGLEAFF TGTGCCAGCAGCTTAACGTCTCTTGGGGGACTTGAAGCTTTCTTT
TRBJ1-2 TRBV2 NA TRBD1 CAQGGRGGFGYTF TGTGCCCAGGGGGGCCGAGGGGGCTTTGGCTACACCTTC
TRBJ2-7 TRBV29-1 NA NA CSVWTVDYEQYF TGCAGCGTCTGGACAGTGGACTACGAGCAGTACTTC
TRBJ2-3 TRBV4-1 NA TRBD2 CASSQDPGLAPITDTQYF TGCGCCAGCAGCCAAGATCCCGGACTAGCACCTATCACAGATACGCAGTATTTT
TRBJ2-2 TRBV13 NA NA CASSPGTHETTNTGELFF TGTGCCAGCAGCCCGGGGACACACGAGACCACGAACACCGGGGAGCTGTTTTTT
TRBJ1-5 TRBV9 NA TRBD1 CATTGVQPQHF TGTGCCACTACAGGGGTTCAGCCCCAGCATTTT
TRBJ2-7 TRBV15 NA TRBD1 CATSRDRQGSYEQYF TGTGCCACCAGCAGAGATCGACAGGGCAGTTACGAGCAGTACTTC
TRBJ2-7 TRBV28 NA TRBD2 CASSSRTHLLAGKYEQYF TGTGCCAGCAGTTCCCGGACACACCTACTAGCGGGAAAGTATGAGCAGTACTTC
TRBJ2-1 TRBV4-1 NA NA CASSEPGNEQFF TGCGCCAGCAGCGAGCCTGGCAATGAGCAGTTCTTC
TRBJ2-1 TRBV5-4 NA TRBD1 CASSRDRVGGLYNEQFF TGTGCCAGCAGCCGGGACAGGGTAGGGGGGTTATACAATGAGCAGTTCTTC
TRBJ2-7 TRBV19 once NA CASSYGDSYEQYF TGTGCCAGTAGTTACGGGGATTCCTACGAGCAGTACTTC
TRBJ2-2 TRBV10-1 NA NA CASSYGHYQAGELFF TGCGCCAGCAGTTACGGGCACTACCAAGCCGGGGAGCTGTTTTTT
TRBJ2-5 TRBV7-9 NA NA CASSLVLAGETQYF TGTGCCAGCAGCTTAGTGCTAGCTGGGGAGACCCAGTACTTC
TRBJ2-3 TRBV4-2 NA NA CASSQEGSLHSTDTQYF TGTGCCAGCAGCCAAGAAGGTAGTCTACACAGCACAGATACGCAGTATTTT
TRBJ1-1 TRBV4-1 NA NA CASSRLGGNTEAFF TGCGCCAGCAGCCGCCTGGGGGGGAACACTGAAGCTTTCTTT
TRBJ2-1 TRBV5-1 NA TRBD2 CASSLGLAGIYNEQFF TGCGCCAGCAGCTTGGGGCTAGCGGGGATTTACAATGAGCAGTTCTTC
TRBJ2-3 TRBV4-1 NA TRBD2 CASSQALAGTADTQYF TGCGCCAGCAGCCAAGCACTAGCGGGGACCGCAGATACGCAGTATTTT
TRBJ2-3 TRBV19 NA TRBD2 CASSLSWASGSPVADTQYF TGTGCCAGTAGTCTCTCCTGGGCTAGCGGGAGCCCCGTCGCCGATACGCAGTATTTT
TRBJ1-1 TRBV28 NA NA CASSFFAWQGNTEAFF TGTGCCAGCAGTTTTTTCGCCTGGCAGGGGAACACTGAAGCTTTCTTT
TRBJ2-3 TRBV4-1 NA TRBD2 CASSQASGRATDTQYF TGCGCCAGCAGCCAGGCTAGCGGGAGGGCCACAGATACGCAGTATTTT
TRBJ1-4 TRBV2 NA NA CASSEINEKLFF TGTGCCAGCAGCGAGATTAATGAAAAACTGTTTTTT
TRBJ2-7 TRBV28 NA TRBD1 CATIPTGELYEQYF TGTGCCACGATCCCGACAGGGGAACTCTACGAGCAGTACTTC
TRBJ1-2 TRBV18 NA NA CASSPPTGGVANYGYTF TGTGCCAGCTCACCCCCCACTGGCGGGGTAGCTAACTATGGCTACACCTTC
TRBJ1-2 TRBV9 NA NA CASSGLRGIQYGYTF TGTGCCAGCAGCGGTTTAAGGGGGATTCAGTATGGCTACACCTTC
TRBJ2-1 TRBV6-1 NA NA CASSHTPTNAEQFF TGTGCCAGCAGTCACACGCCCACCAACGCTGAGCAGTTCTTC
TRBJ2-5 TRBV5-4 NA NA CASSLGSGQETQYF TGTGCCAGCAGCTTGGGGTCAGGACAAGAGACCCAGTACTTC
TRBJ2-3 TRBV19 NA TRBD2 CASSHIAGASYTQYF TGTGCCAGTAGTCACATAGCGGGAGCTAGCTATACGCAGTATTTT
TRBJ1-5 TRBV28 NA NA CASSLRNGNQPQHF TGTGCCAGCAGTTTAAGGAACGGCAATCAGCCCCAGCATTTT
TRBJ2-1 TRBV19 NA NA CASSNTTDPYNEQFF TGTGCCAGTAGTAACACTACAGATCCTTACAATGAGCAGTTCTTC
TRBJ2-1 TRBV27 NA TRBD2 CASSPGTSGSSYNEQFF TGTGCCAGCAGTCCAGGGACTAGCGGGAGCTCCTACAATGAGCAGTTCTTC
TRBJ2-1 TRBV7-8 NA NA CASTAPGEQFF TGTGCCAGCACGGCGCCGGGTGAGCAGTTCTTC
TRBJ2-7 TRBV27 NA TRBD1 CASSAGTGGRSEQYF TGTGCCAGCAGTGCAGGGACAGGGGGTAGGTCCGAGCAGTACTTC
TRBJ2-2 TRBV6-6 NA TRBD2 CASRIAGGSTGELFF TGTGCCAGCAGGATAGCGGGAGGGTCCACCGGGGAGCTGTTTTTT
TRBJ2-1 TRBV28 NA TRBD2 CASSIGTRFTSGSFDEQFF TGTGCCAGCAGTATCGGGACACGGTTTACTAGCGGGAGTTTCGATGAGCAGTTCTTC
TRBJ1-1 TRBV19 once TRBD1 CASTTDRVGLNTEAFF TGTGCCAGTACCACCGACAGGGTAGGCCTTAACACTGAAGCTTTCTTT
TRBJ2-1 TRBV27 NA TRBD1 CASSSGTVSYNEQFF TGTGCCAGCAGTTCCGGGACAGTCTCCTACAATGAGCAGTTCTTC
TRBJ2-1 TRBV29-1 NA TRBD2 CSVSGTSGSWDEQFF TGCAGCGTTTCGGGGACTAGCGGGAGCTGGGATGAGCAGTTCTTC
TRBJ1-5 TRBV28 NA NA CASRVRVSTVRFNQPQHF TGTGCCAGCAGAGTCAGGGTTTCGACGGTTCGGTTCAATCAGCCCCAGCATTTT
TRBJ2-7 TRBV19 NA TRBD1 CASTAGTGGFEQYF TGTGCCAGTACCGCCGGGACAGGGGGCTTCGAGCAGTACTTC
TRBJ2-7 TRBV29-1 NA TRBD1 CSVRDRVSNEQYF TGCAGCGTCCGGGACAGGGTTTCCAACGAGCAGTACTTC
TRBJ2-7 TRBV10-3 NA NA CAISDGTGEQYF TGTGCCATCAGTGATGGAACGGGGGAGCAGTACTTC
TRBJ2-7 TRBV2 NA TRBD2 CAISLAGLYEQYF TGTGCCATATCGCTAGCGGGCCTCTACGAGCAGTACTTC
TRBJ2-7 TRBV9 NA TRBD1 CASSEGTGTSYEQYF TGTGCCAGCAGCGAGGGGACAGGGACTTCCTACGAGCAGTACTTC
TRBJ2-3 TRBV15 NA TRBD2 CATSRAAGLPTDTQYF TGTGCCACCAGCAGGGCAGCGGGATTACCCACAGATACGCAGTATTTT
TRBJ2-7 TRBV7-9 NA TRBD1 CASRVGDGQGTGEQYF TGTGCCAGCAGGGTTGGGGATGGACAGGGTACCGGCGAGCAGTACTTC
TRBJ2-7 TRBV28 once NA CASSLLRAYEQYF TGTGCCAGCAGTTTGCTTCGAGCTTACGAGCAGTACTTC
TRBJ2-1 TRBV4-1 NA NA CASSQYQGGRENEQFF TGCGCCAGCAGCCAATATCAGGGAGGACGGGAGAATGAGCAGTTCTTC
TRBJ1-4 TRBV7-9 NA TRBD1 CASSLTLGQGLSTNEKLFF TGTGCCAGCAGCCTGACCCTGGGACAGGGGCTTTCAACTAATGAAAAACTGTTTTTT